The 10 T cell receptor beta chains below all came from one sample that was sequenced in a study of vaccination and CD4 T cells after COVID-19. Oncomine TCR Beta short-read sequencing was applied to DNA from cultured CD4+ T cells. In TCRdb, the PCR reads were re-called with MiXCR into one record per CDR3 protein. Among 3,000 to 4,000 distinct CDR3 sequences listed, approximately 40% were seen once. Antigens of these TCRs are unknown. As for treatment: approximately nine-day PBMC culture with coronavirus spike peptide pools or control peptides (ViraFEST assay). Sequenced sample: CD4+ T cells from blood, cultured in vitro. Receptors originate from a human donor who had recovered from COVID-19.

The DNA for the CDR3 is TGTGCCAGCAGCCGCGGAACAGGTGGCGGGGAGCTGTTTTTT. Its translation is CASSRGTGGGELFF. The rearrangement links TRBV6-1 to TRBJ2-2; TRBD1 might be the D (5 bases). The CDR3 is 14 residues long. Trimming removed 6 bases from V and 7 bases from J, with 15 bases in between. CDR1 is MNHNS, CDR2 SASEGT, per germline.

The chain has TRBV6-1 and TRBJ1-2; 11 nucleotides agree with TRBD1. Trimming cost V 3 bases and J 2 bases; bases outside gene matches: 2. The CDR3 has 15 amino acids. Germline V gene sequence: CDR1 MNHNS, CDR2 SASEGT. The CDR3 DNA sequence: TGTGCCAGCAGTGACCGGGACAGGGGGAACTATGGCTACACCTTC. Translated, it gives CASSDRDRGNYGYTF.

This chain joins TRBV6-1 and TRBJ2-7; no clear D. V lost 2 bases and J 2 bases, leaving 10 bases between the germline ends. The CDR3 has 14 amino acids. The germline V gene encodes CDR1 MNHNS and CDR2 SASEGT. CDR3 loop: CASSETGVTYEQYF. The CDR3 coding sequence is TGTGCCAGCAGTGAAACTGGTGTTACCTACGAGCAGTACTTC.

The gene calls are TRBV6-1 and TRBJ1-5; the match to TRBD1 covers 8 bases. This CDR3 contains 15 residues. CDR1 is MNHNS and CDR2 is SASEGT in the germline V gene. Trimming removed 6 bases from V and 6 bases from J; junction bases left unmatched: 10. CDR3: CASRERDRSSQPQHF. The CDR3 DNA is TGTGCCAGCAGGGAGCGGGACAGGTCGAGTCAGCCCCAGCATTTT.

In its sample, this clonotype is large. In DNA, the CDR3 is TGTGCCACCAGCAGGAAAGGCAATCAGCCCCAGCATTTT. Protein: CATSRKGNQPQHF. The J gene is TRBJ1-5, the V gene TRBV15, with D unclear. The CDR3 is made up of 13 amino acids. Deletions cut 3 bases from V and 2 bases from J, with 5 bases between. Per the germline V gene, CDR1 is LNHNV and CDR2 is YYDKDF (reference sequence).

V and J are TRBV6-1 and TRBJ1-1; D remains unclear. In germline, CDR1 is MNHNS, CDR2 SASEGT. The CDR3 sequence is 12 residues long. Trimming left V 9 bases short and J 3 bases short, with 11 bases between. In DNA, the CDR3 is TGTGCCAGTTGGAGGGCTGACACTGAAGCTTTCTTT. Protein sequence: CASWRADTEAFF.

In DNA, the CDR3 is TGTGCCACCAGCAGCATCCTAGGGGGGCCCTCCCGGGAGACCCAGTACTTC. The encoded protein is CATSSILGGPSRETQYF. The rearrangement uses TRBV15 and TRBJ2-5, with D perhaps assigned TRBD1 or TRBD2 (6 bases each). Germline assignment: CDR1 LNHNV and CDR2 YYDKDF (reference sequence). CDR3 length equals 17 residues. V gave up 3 bases and J gave up 5 bases, with 22 bases separating them.

The J gene is TRBJ1-6, the V gene TRBV6-1, with D maybe TRBD1 (5 bases). Trimming left V 5 bases short and J 6 bases short, with 11 bases between. The germline gives CDR1 MNHNS, CDR2 SASEGT. CDR3 length: 14 residues. CDR3 coding DNA: TGTGCCAGCAGTCTTCAGGGTCTTAATTCACCCCTCCACTTT. Translation gives CASSLQGLNSPLHF.

By sample share, this clonotype is large. This chain joins TRBV14 and TRBJ2-5; 13 nucleotides match TRBD2. This CDR3 has 16 residues. The J segment lost 5 bases and the V segment lost 4 bases, leaving 7 bases of the junction unmatched. Germline CDR1 reads SGHDN; CDR2 reads FVKESK. CDR3 nucleotides: TGTGCCAGCAGCCTCAGGGGACTAGCGGGGCCCGAGACCCAGTACTTC. This translates into CASSLRGLAGPETQYF.

The CDR3 sequence: CASKQQGHTEAFF. Written as DNA, the CDR3 is TGTGCCAGCAAGCAACAGGGACACACTGAAGCTTTCTTT. V is TRBV6-1 and J is TRBJ1-1, with D possibly being TRBD1 (6 bases). Trimming cost V 7 bases and J 3 bases, with 12 bases left between them. CDR1 and CDR2 (germline): MNHNS, SASEGT. The CDR3 is 13 residues long.